This T cell receptor (beta chain) was observed in a study of CXCR3-negative and CXCR3-positive naive CD8 T cells. Regarding the study as a whole: Each naive subset displayed comparably high diversity, whereas memory CD8+ cells displayed much lower diversity. For naive cells, CXCR3-negative and CXCR3-positive subsets had similar TRBV-TRBJ usage; for memory cells, usage differed. CXCR3 levels fell partly with cryopreservation; most assays relied on fresh PBMCs.

5' RACE with UMI labels generated the TRB cDNA libraries. Using the 5' RACE reads, TCRdb records one entry per CDR3 protein without DNA. The sample has under 45,000 distinct CDR3 sequences. On this clonotype: Antigen: not known.

The sequence was collected from a human donor in good health. Some clones in this sample may be carry-over from other donors' samples. Sequences were obtained from memory CD8+ T cells from blood.

CDR3 region: CASSLARGNEQFF. This rearrangement joins TRBV5-1 to TRBJ2-1. CDR1 and CDR2 (germline): SGHRS, YFSETQ. CDR3 length: 13 residues.